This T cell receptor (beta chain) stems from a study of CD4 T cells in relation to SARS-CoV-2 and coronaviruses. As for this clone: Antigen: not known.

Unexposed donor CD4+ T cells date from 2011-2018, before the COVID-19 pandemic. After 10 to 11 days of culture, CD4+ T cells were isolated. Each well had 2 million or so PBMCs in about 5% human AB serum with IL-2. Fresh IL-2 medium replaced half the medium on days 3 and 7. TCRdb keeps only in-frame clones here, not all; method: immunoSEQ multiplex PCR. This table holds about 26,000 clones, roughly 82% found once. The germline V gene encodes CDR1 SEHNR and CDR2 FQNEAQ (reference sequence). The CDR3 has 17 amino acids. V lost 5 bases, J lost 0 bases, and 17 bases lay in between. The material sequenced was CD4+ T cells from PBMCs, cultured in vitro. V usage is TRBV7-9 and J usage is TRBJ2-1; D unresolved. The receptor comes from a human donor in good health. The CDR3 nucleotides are TGTGCCAGCAGCCCCGCTCCTAGGGTCTACTCCTACAATGAGCAGTTCTTC. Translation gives CASSPAPRVYSYNEQFF.